The T cell receptor (beta chain) described here comes from a study of blood T cells in healthy people across ages (dated by TCRdb to between 2014 and 2016). For the study in its entirety: In model experiments, template switching captured roughly one uniquely barcoded TCR beta cDNA molecule for every two T cells. The study analyzed two additional independent replicas of 1 million unique cDNA reads from the same blood draw for two donors, one aged 18 to 30 and one aged 80 or older. The donors were divided into four age groups: young (average around 16 years), middle-aged (approximately 39), aged (around 67) and long-lived (nearly 85). To avoid experimental bias, donors of different ages were spread randomly across the sequencing lanes. To track age-related changes in TCR beta repertoire diversity, the study relied on deep sequencing normalized with unique cDNA molecular identifiers. General study outcomes and caveats: Observed TCR beta diversity correlated strongly with the percentage of naive T cells measured by flow cytometry. Conclusive comparison of naive and antigen-experienced compartments was prevented by the profiling of bulk unsorted PBMCs. Donor CMV infection status was unknown, potentially confounding age-related changes in expanded clonotypes. Compared with the aged group, the long-lived group had more naive CD4+ T cells, fewer expanded clones and increased TCR diversity, suggesting age selection. Estimates of total diversity based on one million sequenced T cells were regarded as lower bounds and as underestimates. As age increased, observed TCR beta diversity per million T cells dropped in a roughly linear way, and a significant reduction was already evident by age 40.

The 39 donors, aged about 6 to 95 years, were systemically healthy Caucasian individuals from Russia. About 9.1 milliliters of peripheral blood were collected from each donor into EDTA-treated Vacutainer tubes. Ficoll-Paque density-gradient centrifugation was used to isolate PBMCs, with at least 6.5 million per sample. Total RNA was extracted from PBMCs with Trizol reagent, with at least 6 micrograms obtained per sample. Naive CD45RAhigh/CD27high T cell percentages were measured by flow cytometry on a PBMC aliquot from every donor. Preparation of the library involved 5' RACE. This sample was sequenced with an Illumina HiSeq 2500. A second 7 to 11 cycle PCR used a sample-barcoded 5' primer and a J-beta primer mix. A unique molecular identifier was introduced onto each TCR beta cDNA molecule by a template-switch 5' adaptor carrying 12 random nucleotides. Each sample yielded at least 2.5 million CDR3-containing paired-end reads. First-strand cDNA synthesis was performed from all RNA using the Mint cDNA synthesis kit, with priming by a TRBC-specific oligonucleotide. After uracil-DNA glycosylase treatment, a first 18-cycle PCR used universal primers M1SS and BC2_uni_R on all cDNA. In the authors' own workflow: Normalization of each sample was performed by random selection of 1 million high-quality reads, each carrying a distinct molecular identifier. Reads sharing molecular identifiers were discarded rather than binned into consensus sequences. MiTCR, set to a Q25 quality threshold and the strictest error-elimination algorithm, was used for CDR3 identification, clonotype clustering and error correction. A nonparametric unseen species model with Euler transformation was used to estimate a lower bound on total TCR beta diversity. TCRdb trimmed public reads at Q25 via fastp, called clones via MiXCR and kept in-frame beta chains. CDR3 protein duplicates are merged, each entry listing the most common genes and DNA. For this entry, the V and J calls and clone size follow TCRdb and not the study's own pipeline. A total of fewer than 750,000 distinct CDR3 sequences appear in this sample, more than 45% of them only once. The ten largest account for roughly 25% of the sample.

Via the germline V gene (reference sequence), CDR1 is MNHEY and CDR2 SMNVEV. Trimming at the junction amounts to 5 bases on V and 0 bases on J, and the germline ends lie 15 bases apart. The CDR3 sequence holds 16 residues, the cysteine and phenylalanine included. The kept DNA is CDR3 alone, 48 bases in frame from the first base. Points on this clonotype: Its antigen remains undetermined. Per-nucleotide qualities are absent, and no much larger clonotype sits a single base away.

The V and J segments used are TRBV27 and TRBJ2-3, and TRBD2 may be the D gene, going by 6 matching bases. The material sequenced was blood. This clonotype was obtained from a man older than 75 in good health. Read as DNA, the sequence is TGTGCCAGCAGTCCCGGGGGAGGCCCTAGCACAGATACGCAGTATTTT. This encodes CASSPGGGPSTDTQYF.